The sequence of this T cell receptor (beta chain) was determined in a study of TIL therapy for anti-PD-1-resistant metastatic lung cancer. Across the whole study: Most patients had lung adenocarcinoma. Tumors carried a median roughly 1.5 non-synonymous mutations per megabase.

The immunoSEQ assay was v3. Sequencing was performed with immunoSEQ multiplex PCR; in TCRdb, only in-frame clones are kept and a portion is missing. The sample contains 20,000 to 25,000 clones, around 79% of which appear only once. Time point specified: pre-treatment sample, taken before nivolumab and TIL therapy. Patients were adults with stage 4 NSCLC. The V gene's germline CDR1 is ENHRY and CDR2 SYGVKD. The CDR3 sequence is 13 residues long. V shed 4 bases and J shed 5 bases, with 11 bases lying between them. This TCR was sampled from a person between 30 and 80 years old with non-small cell lung cancer. The sequencing here drew on blood, taken at baseline. This sequence joins TRBV10-3 and TRBJ2-5; D is perhaps TRBD1 or TRBD2 (6 bases each). DNA of the CDR3: TGTGCCATCAGTGTGGAGGGGGGCGAGACCCAGTACTTC. Translated, it gives CAISVEGGETQYF.